This T cell receptor beta chain stems from a study of T-cell memory formation after mild COVID-19. Findings and caveats of the study: From day 15 to 85, contracting clones were balanced between CD4 and CD8, whereas later expanders leaned toward CD4+. The finding that pre-infection memory included some responding clones suggested that cross-reactive memory joined.

As for this clonotype: Its target is not known.

Trimming removed 3 bases from V and 9 bases from J, with 18 bases in between. The length of the CDR3 is 15 residues. Germline V gives CDR1 SEHNR, CDR2 FQNEAQ (reference sequence). One entry per CDR3 protein results from TCRdb running MiXCR on the 5' RACE reads. In the table there are under 300,000 distinct CDR3 sequences, around 15% of which are singletons. V gene TRBV7-9 combines with J gene TRBJ2-1, with D maybe TRBD2 (5 bases). Sequencing input: PBMCs or a T cell subset sorted from them (not recorded which). This TCR was recovered from a man aged 18 to 30 who had mild COVID-19 (a few samples of this study predate the infection). Cell type and time point are not known. The CDR3 here is CASSFGGSLGSEQFF. CDR3 nucleotide sequence: TGTGCCAGCAGCTTTGGAGGATCCCTGGGGAGTGAGCAGTTCTTC. The full variable domain, completed using reference TRBV7-9 and TRBJ2-1, is DTGVSQNPRHKITKRGQNVTFRCDPISEHNRLYWYRQTLGQGPEFLTYFQNEAQLEKSRLLSDRFSAERPKGSFSTLEIQRTEQGDSAMYLCASSFGGSLGSEQFFGPGTRLTVL.